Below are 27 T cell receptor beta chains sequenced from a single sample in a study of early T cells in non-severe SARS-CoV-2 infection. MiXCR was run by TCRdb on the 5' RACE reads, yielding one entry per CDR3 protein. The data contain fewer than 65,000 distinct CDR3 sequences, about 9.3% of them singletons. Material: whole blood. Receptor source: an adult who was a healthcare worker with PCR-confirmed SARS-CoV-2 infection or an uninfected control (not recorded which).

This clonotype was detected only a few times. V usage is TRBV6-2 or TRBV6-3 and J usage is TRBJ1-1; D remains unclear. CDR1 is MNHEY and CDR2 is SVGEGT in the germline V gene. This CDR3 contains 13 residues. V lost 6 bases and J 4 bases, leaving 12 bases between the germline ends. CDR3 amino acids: CASRVPPGTEAFF. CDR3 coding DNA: TGTGCCAGCAGGGTCCCGCCGGGCACTGAAGCTTTCTTT.

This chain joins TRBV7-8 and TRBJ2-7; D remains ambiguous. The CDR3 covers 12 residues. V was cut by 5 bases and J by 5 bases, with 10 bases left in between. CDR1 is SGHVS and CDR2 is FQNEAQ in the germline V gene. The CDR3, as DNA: TGTGCCAGCAGCCTAAGTATCCACGAGCAGTACTTC. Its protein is CASSLSIHEQYF.

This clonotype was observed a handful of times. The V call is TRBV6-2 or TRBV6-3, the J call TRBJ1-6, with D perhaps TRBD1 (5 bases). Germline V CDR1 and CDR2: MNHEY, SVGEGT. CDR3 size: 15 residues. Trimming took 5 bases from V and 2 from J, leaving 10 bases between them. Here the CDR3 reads CASSPRGTYNSPLHF. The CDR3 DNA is TGTGCCAGCAGTCCCCGGGGGACCTATAATTCACCCCTCCACTTT.

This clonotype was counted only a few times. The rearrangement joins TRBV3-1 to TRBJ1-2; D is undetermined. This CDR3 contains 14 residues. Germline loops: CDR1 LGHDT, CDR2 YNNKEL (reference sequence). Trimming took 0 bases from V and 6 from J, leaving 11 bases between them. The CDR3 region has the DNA TGTGCCAGCAGCCAAGATCGAGGGATTGATGGCTACACCTTC. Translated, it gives CASSQDRGIDGYTF.

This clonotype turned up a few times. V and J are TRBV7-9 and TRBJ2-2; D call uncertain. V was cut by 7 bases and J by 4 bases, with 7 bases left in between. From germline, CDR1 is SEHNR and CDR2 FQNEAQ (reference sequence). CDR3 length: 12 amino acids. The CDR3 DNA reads TGTGCCAGCACCCCACCCACCGGGGAGCTGTTTTTT. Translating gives CASTPPTGELFF.

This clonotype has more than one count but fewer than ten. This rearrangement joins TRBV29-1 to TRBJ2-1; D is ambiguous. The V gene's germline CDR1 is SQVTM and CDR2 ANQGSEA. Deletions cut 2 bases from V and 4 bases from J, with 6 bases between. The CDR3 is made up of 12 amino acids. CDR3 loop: CSVEKRYNEQFF. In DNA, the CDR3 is TGCAGCGTTGAAAAAAGATACAATGAGCAGTTCTTC.

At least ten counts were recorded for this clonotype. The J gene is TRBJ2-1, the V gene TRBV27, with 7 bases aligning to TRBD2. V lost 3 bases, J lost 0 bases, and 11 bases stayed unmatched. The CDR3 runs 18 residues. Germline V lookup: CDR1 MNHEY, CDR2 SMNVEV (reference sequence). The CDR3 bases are TGTGCCAGCAGTTTCGGACTAGTGGGGCCCAGCTCCTACAATGAGCAGTTCTTC. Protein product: CASSFGLVGPSSYNEQFF.

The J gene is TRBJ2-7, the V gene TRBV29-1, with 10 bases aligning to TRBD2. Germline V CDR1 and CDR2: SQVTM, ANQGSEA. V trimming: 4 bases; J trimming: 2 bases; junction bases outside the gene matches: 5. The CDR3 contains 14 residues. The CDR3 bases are TGCAGCGTTGTGTCTAGCGGGAGTACCTACGAGCAGTACTTC. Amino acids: CSVVSSGSTYEQYF.

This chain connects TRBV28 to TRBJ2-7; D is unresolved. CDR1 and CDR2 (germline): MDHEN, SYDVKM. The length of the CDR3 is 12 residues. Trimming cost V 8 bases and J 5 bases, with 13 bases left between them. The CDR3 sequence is CASSLFPNEQYF. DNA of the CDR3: TGTGCCAGCTCTCTTTTTCCGAACGAGCAGTACTTC.

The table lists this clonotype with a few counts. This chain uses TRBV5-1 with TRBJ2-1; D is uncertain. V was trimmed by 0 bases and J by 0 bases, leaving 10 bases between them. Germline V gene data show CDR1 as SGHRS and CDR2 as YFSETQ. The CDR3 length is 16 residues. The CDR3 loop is CASSLGGASSYNEQFF. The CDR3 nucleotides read TGCGCCAGCAGCTTGGGAGGCGCTAGCTCCTACAATGAGCAGTTCTTC.

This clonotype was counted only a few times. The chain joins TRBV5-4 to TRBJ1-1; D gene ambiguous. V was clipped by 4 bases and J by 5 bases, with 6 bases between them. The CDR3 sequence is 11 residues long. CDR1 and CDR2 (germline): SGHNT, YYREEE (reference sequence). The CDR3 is CASSGTTEAFF. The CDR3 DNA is TGTGCCAGCAGCGGTACAACTGAAGCTTTCTTT.

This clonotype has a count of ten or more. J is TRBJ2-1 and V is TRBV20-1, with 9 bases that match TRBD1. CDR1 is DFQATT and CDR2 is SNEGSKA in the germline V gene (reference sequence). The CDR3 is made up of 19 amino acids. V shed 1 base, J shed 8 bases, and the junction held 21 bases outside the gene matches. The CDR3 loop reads CSARVSVFVSGTGIDEQFF. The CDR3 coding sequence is TGCAGTGCTAGAGTTAGTGTCTTCGTGTCCGGGACAGGGATCGATGAGCAGTTCTTC.

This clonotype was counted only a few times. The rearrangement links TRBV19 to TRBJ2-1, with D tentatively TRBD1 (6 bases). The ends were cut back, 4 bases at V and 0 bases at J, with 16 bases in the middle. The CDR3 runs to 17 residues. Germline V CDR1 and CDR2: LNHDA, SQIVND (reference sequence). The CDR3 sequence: CASSTPGTPNSYNEQFF. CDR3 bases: TGTGCCAGTAGTACCCCCGGGACACCGAACTCCTACAATGAGCAGTTCTTC.

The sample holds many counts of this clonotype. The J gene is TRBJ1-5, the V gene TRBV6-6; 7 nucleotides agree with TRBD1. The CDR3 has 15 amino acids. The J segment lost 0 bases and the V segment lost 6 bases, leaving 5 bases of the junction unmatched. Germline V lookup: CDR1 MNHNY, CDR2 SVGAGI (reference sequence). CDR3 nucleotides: TGTGCCAGCAGACAGGACAGGAATAGCAATCAGCCCCAGCATTTT. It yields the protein CASRQDRNSNQPQHF.

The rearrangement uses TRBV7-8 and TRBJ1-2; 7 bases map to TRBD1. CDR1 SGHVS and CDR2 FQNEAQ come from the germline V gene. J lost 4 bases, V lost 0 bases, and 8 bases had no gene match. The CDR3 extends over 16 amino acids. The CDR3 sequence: CASSLALGQNGYGYTF. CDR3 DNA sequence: TGTGCCAGCAGCTTAGCGCTGGGACAGAACGGCTATGGCTACACCTTC. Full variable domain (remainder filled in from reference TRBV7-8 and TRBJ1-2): GAGVSQSPRYKVAKRGQDVALRCDPISGHVSLFWYQQALGQGPEFLTYFQNEAQLDKSGLPSDRFFAERPEGSVSTLKIQRTQQEDSAVYLCASSLALGQNGYGYTFGSGTRLTVV.

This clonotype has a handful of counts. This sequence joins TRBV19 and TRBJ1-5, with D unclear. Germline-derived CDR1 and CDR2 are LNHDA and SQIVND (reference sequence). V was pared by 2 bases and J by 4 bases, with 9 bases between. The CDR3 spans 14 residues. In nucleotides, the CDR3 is TGTGCCAGTAGTATAAGTCAGAGGAATCAGCCCCAGCATTTT. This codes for CASSISQRNQPQHF.

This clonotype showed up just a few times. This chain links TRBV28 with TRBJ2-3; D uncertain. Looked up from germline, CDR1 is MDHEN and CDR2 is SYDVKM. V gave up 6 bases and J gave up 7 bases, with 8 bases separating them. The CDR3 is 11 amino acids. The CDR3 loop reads CASSLTYTQYF. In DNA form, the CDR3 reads TGTGCCAGCAGCCTCACCTATACGCAGTATTTT.

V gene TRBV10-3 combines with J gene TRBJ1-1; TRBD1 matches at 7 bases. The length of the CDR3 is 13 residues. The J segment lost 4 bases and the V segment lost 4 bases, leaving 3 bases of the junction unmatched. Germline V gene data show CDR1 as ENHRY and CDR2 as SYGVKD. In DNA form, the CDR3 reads TGTGCCATCAGTGGACAGGGAGGCACTGAAGCTTTCTTT. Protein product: CAISGQGGTEAFF.

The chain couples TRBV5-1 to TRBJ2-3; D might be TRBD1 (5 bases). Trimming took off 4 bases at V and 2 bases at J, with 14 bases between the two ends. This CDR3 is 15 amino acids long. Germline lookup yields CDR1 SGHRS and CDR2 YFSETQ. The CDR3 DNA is TGCGCCAGCAGCAGCCGAAGGGGATACACAGATACGCAGTATTTT. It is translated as CASSSRRGYTDTQYF.

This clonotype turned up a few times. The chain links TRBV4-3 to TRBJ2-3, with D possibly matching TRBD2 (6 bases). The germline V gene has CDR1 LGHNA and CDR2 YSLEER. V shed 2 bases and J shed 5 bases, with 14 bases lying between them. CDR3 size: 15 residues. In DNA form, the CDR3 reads TGCGCCAGCAGCCAACACCGGGAGCCCGAAGATACGCAGTATTTT. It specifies CASSQHREPEDTQYF.

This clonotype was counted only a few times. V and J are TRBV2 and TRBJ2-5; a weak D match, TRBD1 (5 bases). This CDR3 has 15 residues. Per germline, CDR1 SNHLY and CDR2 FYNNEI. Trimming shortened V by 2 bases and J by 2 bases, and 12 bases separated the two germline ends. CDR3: CASSENTQGQETQYF. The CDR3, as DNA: TGTGCCAGCAGTGAAAATACGCAGGGACAAGAGACCCAGTACTTC.

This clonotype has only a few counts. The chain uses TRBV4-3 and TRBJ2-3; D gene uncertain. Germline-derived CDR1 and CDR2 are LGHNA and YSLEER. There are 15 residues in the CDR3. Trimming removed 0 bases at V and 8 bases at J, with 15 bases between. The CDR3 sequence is CASSQDRLRRATQYF. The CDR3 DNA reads TGCGCCAGCAGCCAAGATCGGTTGAGGAGAGCTACGCAGTATTTT.

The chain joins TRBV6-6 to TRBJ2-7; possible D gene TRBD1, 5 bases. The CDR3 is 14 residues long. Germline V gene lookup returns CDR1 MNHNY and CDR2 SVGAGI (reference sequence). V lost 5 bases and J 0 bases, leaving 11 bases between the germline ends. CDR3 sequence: CASSALDNSYEQYF. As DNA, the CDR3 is TGTGCCAGCAGTGCGTTGGACAACTCCTACGAGCAGTACTTC.

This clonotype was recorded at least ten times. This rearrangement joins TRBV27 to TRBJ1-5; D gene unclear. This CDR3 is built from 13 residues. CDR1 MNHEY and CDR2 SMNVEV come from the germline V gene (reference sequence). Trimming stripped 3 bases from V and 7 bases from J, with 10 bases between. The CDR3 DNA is TGTGCCAGCAGTTTCACTATCCACCAGCCCCAGCATTTT. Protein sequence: CASSFTIHQPQHF.

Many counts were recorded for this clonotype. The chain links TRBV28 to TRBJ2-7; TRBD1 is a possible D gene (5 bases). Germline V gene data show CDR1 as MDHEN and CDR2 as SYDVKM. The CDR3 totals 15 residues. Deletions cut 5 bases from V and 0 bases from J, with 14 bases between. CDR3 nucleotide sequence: TGTGCCAGCAGTCTGACAGCGAGGTCCTCCTACGAGCAGTACTTC. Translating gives CASSLTARSSYEQYF.

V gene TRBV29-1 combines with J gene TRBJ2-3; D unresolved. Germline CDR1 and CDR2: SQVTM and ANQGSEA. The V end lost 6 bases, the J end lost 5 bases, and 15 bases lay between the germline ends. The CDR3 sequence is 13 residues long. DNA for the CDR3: TGCAGCGTGATACCCGGGTCAAAAGATACGCAGTATTTT. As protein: CSVIPGSKDTQYF.

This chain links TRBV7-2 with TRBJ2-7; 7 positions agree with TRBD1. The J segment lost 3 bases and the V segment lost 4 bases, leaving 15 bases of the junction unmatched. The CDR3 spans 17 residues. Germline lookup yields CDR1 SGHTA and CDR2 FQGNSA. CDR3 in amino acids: CASSSTGLTKISYEQYF. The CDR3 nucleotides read TGTGCCAGCAGCTCGACAGGGCTTACGAAGATAAGCTACGAGCAGTACTTC. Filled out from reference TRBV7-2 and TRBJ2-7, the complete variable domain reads GAGVSQSPSNKVTEKGKDVELRCDPISGHTALYWYRQSLGQGLEFLIYFQGNSAPDKSGLPSDRFSAERTGGSVSTLTIQRTQQEDSAVYLCASSSTGLTKISYEQYFGPGTRLTVT.